Presented here are 10 T cell receptor beta chains from one specimen sequenced in a study of shared clonotypes between healthy human individuals. TCRdb's table, derived via immunoSEQ multiplex PCR, lists solely in-frame clones and lacks some. In the table there are fewer than 1.8 million clones, around 98.5% of which are singletons. Sample: naive CD4+ T cells sorted from blood. The subset here: CD45RA+ positively selected. These receptor sequences come from a man aged 25-45 years in good health.

About this clone: Other DNA sequences in the sample encode the same CDR3. The rearrangement links TRBV14 to TRBJ2-7; no clear D gene. Germline values: CDR1 SGHDN, CDR2 FVKESK. The CDR3 loop spans 12 amino acids. V lost 0 bases, J lost 2 bases, and 2 bases lay in between. CDR3 sequence: CASSQDPYEQYF. In nucleotides, the CDR3 is TGTGCCAGCAGCCAAGATCCCTACGAGCAGTACTTC.

The chain employs TRBV1 and TRBJ2-5; the D call TRBD1 from the table was never checked on the DNA. TRBV1 corresponds to a pseudogene. The CDR3 sequence is 15 residues long. The chain's CDR3 is CTSSKGGRGQETQYF. The CDR3, as DNA: TGCACCAGCAGCAAAGGGGGCAGGGGTCAAGAGACCCAGTACTTC.

This chain connects TRBV5-1 to TRBJ2-1; 11 nucleotides match TRBD2. J was trimmed by 6 bases and V by 4 bases; bases with no gene match: 9. CDR1 and CDR2 (germline): SGHRS, YFSETQ. CDR3 length equals 16 residues. CDR3 residues: CASSHATSGSGNEQFF. CDR3 nucleotide sequence: TGCGCCAGCAGCCACGCCACTAGCGGGAGCGGCAATGAGCAGTTCTTC.

The chain employs TRBV5-1 and TRBJ2-3, with D hard to call. The CDR3 extends over 15 amino acids. Germline assignment: CDR1 SGHRS and CDR2 YFSETQ. Trimming cost V 2 bases and J 1 base, with 11 bases left between them. The CDR3 nucleotides read TGCGCCAGCAGCTTTGATTCAGTGGGCACAGATACGCAGTATTTT. It translates to CASSFDSVGTDTQYF.

The rearrangement uses TRBV29-1 and TRBJ2-3; D is possibly TRBD1 (5 bases). This CDR3 has 14 amino acids. Germline V CDR1 and CDR2: SQVTM, ANQGSEA. The germline V and J ends were trimmed by 7 bases and 0 bases, with 14 bases remaining between them. CDR3 residues: CSAKDTSSTDTQYF. The DNA of the CDR3 is TGCAGCGCCAAGGACACCAGCAGCACAGATACGCAGTATTTT.

The chain links TRBV18 to TRBJ2-5, with 8 bases matching TRBD1. V was pared by 4 bases and J by 5 bases, with 6 bases of the junction left unmatched. This CDR3 is built from 14 residues. Germline V gene data show CDR1 as KGHSH and CDR2 as LQKENI. The CDR3: CASSLTGGLETQYF. The CDR3 bases are TGTGCCAGCTCACTCACAGGGGGTTTGGAGACCCAGTACTTC.

This rearrangement joins TRBV11-2 to TRBJ2-3, with 8 bases lining up with TRBD1. Germline CDR1 SGHAT, CDR2 FQNNGV. This CDR3 is 15 amino acids long. The V and J ends lost 4 bases and 6 bases, in that order; junction bases with no gene match: 9. Here the CDR3 DNA reads TGTGCCAGCAGCTCAAACAGGGGGATGAGGGATACGCAGTATTTT. This translates into CASSSNRGMRDTQYF.

The V and J genes are TRBV5-1 and TRBJ2-7; D might be TRBD1 (6 bases). Germline lookup yields CDR1 SGHRS and CDR2 YFSETQ. V lost 0 bases, J lost 4 bases, and 17 bases lay in between. This CDR3 is 16 amino acids long. The CDR3 is CASSLEIRDTAYEQYF. The CDR3 bases are TGCGCCAGCAGCTTGGAAATCCGGGACACGGCTTACGAGCAGTACTTC.

In DNA form, the CDR3 reads TGCGCCAGCAGCTTGCAACAGGCAGAGACCCAGTACTTC. It specifies CASSLQQAETQYF. The V gene is TRBV5-1, the J gene TRBJ2-5, with D perhaps TRBD1 (5 bases). The CDR3 contains 13 residues. V lost 1 base and J 4 bases, leaving 8 bases between the germline ends. Germline values: CDR1 SGHRS, CDR2 YFSETQ.

Comment on this clone: The same CDR3 is also encoded by other DNA sequences in this sample. The V call is TRBV28, the J call TRBJ2-7; 9 nucleotides align to TRBD1. J lost 2 bases, V lost 4 bases, and 6 bases had no gene match. Germline lookup yields CDR1 MDHEN and CDR2 SYDVKM. The CDR3 has 15 residues. CDR3 in amino acids: CASSSPGQGPYEQYF. For the CDR3, the DNA is TGTGCCAGCAGTTCTCCGGGACAGGGACCCTACGAGCAGTACTTC.